This entry features one TCR beta chain sequence. Its antigen is as yet unknown. TCRdb's table, derived via immunoSEQ multiplex PCR, lists solely in-frame clones and lacks some. The sample yields around 33,000 clones, about nine tenths seen once. The data stem from a study of T cell responses to AZD1222 COVID-19 vaccine. General study results and limits: Targets within unmutated variant regions were reportedly found for nearly half of spike-specific TCRs. Increased Spike-specific TCR breadth and depth were observed after two AZD1222 doses.

The CDR3 has 14 residues. V gave up 6 bases and J gave up 0 bases, with 11 bases separating them. The germline V gene encodes CDR1 LNHDA and CDR2 SQIVND (reference sequence). The rearrangement links TRBV19 to TRBJ1-1; TRBD1 is a possible D gene (5 bases). This clonotype was obtained from an adult in good health. The sequences come from peripheral blood, collected on day 0 of AZD1222 vaccination. The CDR3 region is CASRVEGLNTEAFF. In DNA, the CDR3 is TGTGCCAGTAGGGTGGAGGGGTTGAACACTGAAGCTTTCTTT.